The 29 T cell receptor beta chains below all came from one sample that was sequenced in a study of T cell changes during pregnancy in multiple sclerosis. Method: immunoSEQ multiplex PCR; TCRdb's copy keeps in-frame clones and lacks some. The data contain 65,000 to 80,000 clones, roughly 93% of them singletons. Material: peripheral blood, obtained in the first trimester of pregnancy. All receptors come from a female donor with multiple sclerosis, enrolled in a pregnancy study.

The rearrangement joins TRBV10-3 to TRBJ2-2; 9 positions agree with TRBD1. Per germline, CDR1 ENHRY and CDR2 SYGVKD. The CDR3 contains 18 residues. V shed 6 bases and J 2 bases; nucleotides not matched to a gene: 13. The CDR3 sequence: CAISRQPTGGTNTGELFF. CDR3 sequence (DNA): TGTGCCATCAGCAGACAACCCACAGGGGGCACCAACACCGGGGAGCTGTTTTTT.

This sequence joins TRBV4-2 and TRBJ2-3, with D perhaps matching TRBD1 (5 bases). This CDR3 contains 14 residues. Germline CDR1 is LGHNA and CDR2 is YNFKEQ. Trimming stripped 4 bases from V and 0 bases from J, with 8 bases between. The CDR3, as DNA: TGTGCCAGCAGCCCTGACAGTAGCACAGATACGCAGTATTTT. This codes for CASSPDSSTDTQYF.

The rearrangement links TRBV27 to TRBJ1-2; 7 bases fit TRBD1. The CDR3 runs 12 residues. The V gene end was trimmed by 6 bases and the J gene end by 5 bases; junction bases not matched to a gene: 3. Germline V gene data show CDR1 as MNHEY and CDR2 as SMNVEV (reference sequence). CDR3 region: CASSPTGYGYTF. Here the CDR3 DNA reads TGTGCCAGCAGCCCGACAGGGTATGGCTACACCTTC.

This clone appeared a single time. The rearrangement uses TRBV5-1 and TRBJ2-7; 9 bases align to TRBD1. The germline V gene encodes CDR1 SGHRS and CDR2 YFSETQ. This CDR3 contains 14 residues. V was pared by 6 bases and J by 5 bases, with 9 bases of the junction left unmatched. The CDR3 loop reads CASTGTGTPHEQYF. The CDR3 nucleotides are TGCGCCAGCACCGGGACAGGGACCCCTCACGAGCAGTACTTC. Based on the CDR3 plus reference TRBV5-1 and TRBJ2-7, the full variable domain is KAGVTQTPRYLIKTRGQQVTLSCSPISGHRSVSWYQQTPGQGLQFLFEYFSETQRNKGNFPGRFSGRQFSNSRSEMNVSTLELGDSALYLCASTGTGTPHEQYFGPGTRLTVT.

This chain connects TRBV2 to TRBJ2-7; tentative D call: TRBD1 (5 bases). The V and J ends lost 6 bases and 3 bases respectively, with 12 bases between them. The CDR3 runs 13 residues. Per the germline V gene, CDR1 is SNHLY and CDR2 is FYNNEI. The CDR3 nucleotides read TGTGCCAGCAGGGTAACACAGGTCTACGAGCAGTACTTC. This sequence encodes CASRVTQVYEQYF.

For the CDR3, the DNA is TGTGCCAGCAGACCCCATTCTGGGCTGGATACGCAGTATTTT. Amino acid sequence: CASRPHSGLDTQYF. The chain joins TRBV27 to TRBJ2-3; D not certain. The V gene lost 6 bases and the J gene lost 6 bases, with 16 bases spanning the gap. The CDR3 contains 14 residues. CDR1 and CDR2 (germline): MNHEY, SMNVEV (reference sequence).

J is TRBJ1-2 and V is TRBV4-1; D perhaps matches TRBD1 (5 bases). Germline V lookup: CDR1 MGHRA, CDR2 YSYEKL. This CDR3 has 13 residues. V was clipped by 0 bases and J by 8 bases, with 10 bases between them. CDR3 nucleotide sequence: TGCGCCAGCAGCCAAGAGGGGGGTTGGGGCTACACCTTC. Translating it yields CASSQEGGWGYTF.

The V and J genes are TRBV12-5 and TRBJ2-7; 8 bases are a match to TRBD2. CDR3 length equals 18 residues. V lost 0 bases to trimming and J lost 0 bases; unmatched junction nucleotides: 10. Germline values: CDR1 LGHNT, CDR2 FRNRAP. The chain's CDR3 is CASGLVQPSGRSSYEQYF. DNA of the CDR3: TGTGCTAGTGGTTTGGTACAGCCTAGCGGGCGGAGCTCCTACGAGCAGTACTTC.

The chain couples TRBV2 to TRBJ2-3; D not certain. The CDR3 totals 15 residues. V was cut by 6 bases and J by 0 bases, with 13 bases left in between. Germline CDR1 is SNHLY and CDR2 is FYNNEI. CDR3 nucleotide sequence: TGTGCCAGCAGGGCACCCCGTACAAGCACAGATACGCAGTATTTT. It encodes CASRAPRTSTDTQYF.

This rearrangement joins TRBV11-2 to TRBJ2-1; D may be TRBD2 (7 bases). The germline V gene encodes CDR1 SGHAT and CDR2 FQNNGV. The CDR3 has 15 amino acids. Trimming shortened V by 0 bases and J by 5 bases, and 11 bases separated the two germline ends. CDR3 region: CASSLDGRGDNEQFF. As DNA, the CDR3 is TGTGCCAGCAGCTTAGATGGGAGGGGGGACAATGAGCAGTTCTTC.

V gene TRBV14 combines with J gene TRBJ2-7; TRBD2 might be the D (5 bases). Germline CDR1 is SGHDN and CDR2 is FVKESK. Trimming took off 0 bases at V and 3 bases at J, with 18 bases between the two ends. The CDR3 sequence is 17 residues long. CDR3 coding DNA: TGTGCCAGCAGCCAAGAAGTAAGGTGGGGAACTAGCTACGAGCAGTACTTC. Protein sequence: CASSQEVRWGTSYEQYF.

The rearrangement links TRBV28 to TRBJ2-1; TRBD2 matches 7 bases. The germline gives CDR1 MDHEN, CDR2 SYDVKM. The CDR3 sequence is 17 residues long. The V segment lost 8 bases and the J segment 0 bases; nucleotides outside the gene matches: 13. The CDR3 bases are TGTGCCAGCCTCAGCCTGCCTAGCGGTAACTCCTACAATGAGCAGTTCTTC. Translating gives CASLSLPSGNSYNEQFF. Drawing the rest from reference TRBV28 and TRBJ2-1, the complete variable domain is DVKVTQSSRYLVKRTGEKVFLECVQDMDHENMFWYRQDPGLGLRLIYFSYDVKMKEKGDIPEGYSVSREKKERFSLILESASTNQTSMYLCASLSLPSGNSYNEQFFGPGTRLTVL.

The V and J genes are TRBV27 and TRBJ2-1; 11 bases map to TRBD2. The CDR3 sequence is 18 residues long. Germline loops: CDR1 MNHEY, CDR2 SMNVEV (reference sequence). V gave up 1 base and J gave up 5 bases; unmatched junction bases: 10. CDR3 DNA: TGTGCCAGCAGTTTATTGGCCGGTCTAGCGGGAGGAAACAATGAGCAGTTCTTC. Translated: CASSLLAGLAGGNNEQFF.

The chain couples TRBV7-2 to TRBJ2-2; TRBD2 aligns across 12 bases. This CDR3 contains 16 residues. CDR1 SGHTA and CDR2 FQGNSA come from the germline V gene. V lost 4 bases, J lost 7 bases, and 7 bases stayed unmatched. As DNA, the CDR3 is TGTGCCAGCAGCTCTCGACTAGCGGGAGAAGTCGGGGAGCTGTTTTTT. It specifies CASSSRLAGEVGELFF. Supplemented by reference TRBV7-2 and TRBJ2-2, the full variable domain reads GAGVSQSPSNKVTEKGKDVELRCDPISGHTALYWYRQSLGQGLEFLIYFQGNSAPDKSGLPSDRFSAERTGGSVSTLTIQRTQQEDSAVYLCASSSRLAGEVGELFFGEGSRLTVL.

This clone occurred once. The chain joins TRBV5-5 to TRBJ2-3, with D unresolved. The V gene lost 0 bases and the J gene lost 6 bases, with 5 bases spanning the gap. The CDR3 extends over 12 amino acids. Germline CDR1 SGHKS, CDR2 YYEKEE (reference sequence). The DNA for the CDR3 is TGTGCCAGCAGCTTGGGTCAGGATACGCAGTATTTT. Translated: CASSLGQDTQYF.

A few counts support this clone. The V call is TRBV6-5, the J call TRBJ1-6; D ambiguous. The CDR3 has 13 amino acids. Trimming left V 2 bases short and J 10 bases short, with 9 bases between. Germline-derived CDR1 and CDR2 are MNHEY and SVGAGI. CDR3 in amino acids: CASSYGRLSPLHF. CDR3 DNA sequence: TGTGCCAGCAGTTACGGCCGCCTCTCACCCCTCCACTTT.

V is TRBV14 and J is TRBJ2-5; 10 bases line up with TRBD1. With V trimmed by 1 base and J by 5 bases, 4 bases remained unmatched. Germline CDR1 reads SGHDN; CDR2 reads FVKESK. This CDR3 contains 15 residues. The DNA of the CDR3 is TGTGCCAGCAGCCAAGGGGACAGGGGTACGGAGACCCAGTACTTC. Amino acids: CASSQGDRGTETQYF.

The gene calls are TRBV18 and TRBJ2-7, with 7 bases identical to TRBD1. The CDR3 runs to 15 residues. CDR1 and CDR2 (germline): KGHSH, LQKENI. The J segment lost 2 bases and the V segment lost 3 bases, leaving 7 bases of the junction unmatched. CDR3 amino acids: CASSPGNRGTYEQYF. In DNA, the CDR3 is TGTGCCAGCTCACCCGGGAACAGGGGAACCTACGAGCAGTACTTC.

The chain links TRBV28 to TRBJ1-5, with TRBD1 matching 7 bases. Germline loops: CDR1 MDHEN, CDR2 SYDVKM. The CDR3 length is 14 residues. The ends lost 5 bases at V and 3 bases at J; junction bases unmatched: 4. In DNA, the CDR3 is TGTGCCAGCAGTCCCGGACAGGTCAATCAGCCCCAGCATTTT. Amino acids: CASSPGQVNQPQHF.

This sequence joins TRBV6-6 and TRBJ2-7; the D gene is possibly TRBD1 (6 bases). Trimming removed 2 bases from V and 0 bases from J, with 8 bases in between. CDR3 length: 14 amino acids. CDR1 is MNHNY and CDR2 is SVGAGI in the germline V gene (reference sequence). Written as DNA, the CDR3 is TGTGCCAGCAGTTACGGGACACTCTCCTACGAGCAGTACTTC. Translating it yields CASSYGTLSYEQYF.

The count of this clone is one. V is TRBV18 and J is TRBJ2-5; a weak D match, TRBD2 (5 bases). The germline V gene has CDR1 KGHSH and CDR2 LQKENI. This CDR3 has 16 residues. Trimming cost V 3 bases and J 2 bases, with 16 bases left between them. CDR3 residues: CASSPLDSLGQETQYF. The CDR3 DNA follows: TGTGCCAGCTCACCCTTGGACTCCCTGGGGCAAGAGACCCAGTACTTC.

The chain joins TRBV7-9 to TRBJ2-2; 7 nucleotides line up with TRBD2. The germline gives CDR1 SEHNR, CDR2 FQNEAQ (reference sequence). The CDR3 has 14 amino acids. Trimming removed 5 bases from V and 1 base from J; junction bases left unmatched: 1. The CDR3 coding sequence is TGTGCCAGCAGCGAGCGGGGGAACACCGGGGAGCTGTTTTTT. Translated, it gives CASSERGNTGELFF.

This chain links TRBV4-1 with TRBJ2-2; 8 bases fit TRBD2. The CDR3 length is 15 residues. After removal of 3 bases from V and 7 bases from J, the junction contained 7 bases not matched to a gene. The V gene's germline CDR1 is MGHRA and CDR2 YSYEKL. The CDR3 DNA follows: TGCGCCAGCAGCCATCCCGGGGGGGCCGTCGGGGAGCTGTTTTTT. Translating gives CASSHPGGAVGELFF.

The CDR3 sequence: CASSTYRGRDSTTDTQYF. The CDR3 DNA sequence: TGTGCCAGTAGTACATATAGGGGCCGGGACAGTACAACAGATACGCAGTATTTT. The chain employs TRBV19 and TRBJ2-3; 7 bases map to TRBD1. CDR3 size: 18 residues. Germline loops: CDR1 LNHDA, CDR2 SQIVND (reference sequence). With 4 bases clipped from V and 3 bases from J, the junction kept 16 bases outside the gene matches.

The J gene is TRBJ2-3, the V gene TRBV5-4, with a tentative D call TRBD1 (6 bases). The CDR3 contains 14 residues. V was cut by 3 bases and J by 2 bases, with 10 bases left in between. Germline values: CDR1 SGHNT, CDR2 YYREEE (reference sequence). The DNA for the CDR3 is TGTGCCAGCAGCTCAAGACAGGCCACAGATACGCAGTATTTT. Translated: CASSSRQATDTQYF.

For the CDR3, the DNA is TGTGCCAGCAGCTTGGCCGAGGGGGGGGCGCGAACTGAAGCTTTCTTT. It codes for CASSLAEGGARTEAFF. The rearrangement uses TRBV5-4 and TRBJ1-1, with D possibly being TRBD1 (6 bases). In germline, CDR1 is SGHNT, CDR2 YYREEE (reference sequence). The CDR3 totals 16 residues. V was pared by 0 bases and J by 5 bases, with 17 bases between.

The chain recombines TRBV5-4 with TRBJ2-5, with D maybe TRBD2 (6 bases). CDR3 size: 15 residues. Trimming took 0 bases from V and 3 from J, leaving 12 bases between them. Looked up from germline, CDR1 is SGHNT and CDR2 is YYREEE (reference sequence). In DNA form, the CDR3 reads TGTGCCAGCAGCTTGGCCGGAGGGGATGAAGAGACCCAGTACTTC. The encoded protein is CASSLAGGDEETQYF.

This sequence joins TRBV5-1 and TRBJ2-1; 13 bases line up with TRBD2. This CDR3 spans 20 amino acids. V lost 3 bases and J lost 3; bases outside the gene matches: 15. Germline CDR1 is SGHRS and CDR2 is YFSETQ. CDR3 sequence reads: CASSYLGTSGGASLYNEQFF. The CDR3 DNA reads TGCGCCAGCAGCTATTTGGGAACTAGCGGGGGGGCGTCCCTCTACAATGAGCAGTTCTTC.

CDR3 bases: TGTGCCAGCAGCCCGTCCCCGGGACAGAGCTCCTACGAGCAGTACTTC. Translation: CASSPSPGQSSYEQYF. This rearrangement joins TRBV11-3 to TRBJ2-7; TRBD1 matches 7 bases. Germline CDR1 is SGHNT and CDR2 is YENEEA. V trimming: 5 bases; J trimming: 0 bases; junction bases outside the gene matches: 10. CDR3 length equals 16 residues.